This entry describes one TCR beta chain. Its target is unknown. The data belong to a study of cytomegalovirus exposure and HLA in healthy donors. The study's findings and limits: Using a false discovery rate of 0.05, a later analysis showed that 16,951 TCR beta sequences were associated with HLA alleles. Follow-up analysis found HLA locus-dependent TCR association rates, highest for DRB1 and lowest for HLA-C. An observed cluster of highly shared sequence variants was recorded as a likely sequencing artifact.

Germline V gene data show CDR1 as GTSNPN and CDR2 as SVGIG (reference sequence). V lost 2 bases to trimming and J lost 5 bases; unmatched junction nucleotides: 6. CDR3 length equals 14 residues. The PCR ran on 60 Vbeta and 13 Jbeta primers. Here immunoSEQ multiplex PCR was the method, and the copy in TCRdb shows in-frame clones only, minus some. The table includes around 100,000 clones, approximately 73% detected once. The sequence derives from a woman aged 18-35 years in good health and CMV-seropositive. The chain recombines TRBV30 with TRBJ2-7; 10 bases match TRBD2. Sequencing was carried out using PBMCs. The CDR3 sequence is CAWSTGTSVNEQYF. DNA for the CDR3: TGTGCCTGGAGTACCGGGACTAGCGTCAACGAGCAGTACTTC.